This TCR beta chain was recorded in a study of cytomegalovirus exposure and HLA in healthy donors. General observations from the study: Usually a TCR sequence was rare, but some public TCRs were found in many donors. CMV serostatus stood as the only immune exposure information on hand.

Despite likely unrecorded immune exposures, the donors were nominally healthy at the time of sampling. This CDR3 has 13 amino acids. Per the germline V gene, CDR1 is GTSNPN and CDR2 is SVGIG (reference sequence). PCR primers comprised 60 Vbeta and 13 Jbeta primers. Data came from immunoSEQ multiplex PCR; TCRdb stores just in-frame clones and leaves some out. The sample comprises about 82,000 clones, around 80% of which are singletons, and around an eighth rests with the top ten. A note on this clone: Its antigen remains unidentified. At one boundary the junction diverges from the germline segment, which might be a read error.

The rearrangement links TRBV30 to TRBJ1-2; 7 bases align to TRBD1. The sample was PBMCs. This TCR was recovered from a human donor in good health. This chain's CDR3 is CAWSLEGAGGYPF. The CDR3 DNA follows: TGTGCCTGGAGTTTAGAGGGGGCGGGCGGCTACCCCTTC. Complete variable domain (other parts from reference TRBV30 and TRBJ1-2): SQTIHQWPATLVQPVGSPLSLECTVEGTSNPNLYWYRQAAGRGLQLLFYSVGIGQISSEVPQNLSASRPQDRQFILSSKKLLLSDSGFYLCAWSLEGAGGYPFGSGTRLTVV.